What follows is one TCR beta chain and its context. This sample was taken from a study of blood T cell repertoires in COVID-19. Study in general: Acute and convalescent COVID-19 specimens originated in the United States, Italy and Spain. Sample material is recorded as cDNA or gDNA derived from T cells, B-cell-depleted T cells, or PBMCs.

In the source study's methods: It was from reference gene primer amplification that nucleated cell counts were estimated. Sequencing used immunoSEQ multiplex PCR; TCRdb keeps in-frame clones, though not all of them. V and J calls and clone size are those listed in that table; D and trimming were worked out from the DNA. This sample carries about 210,000 clones, about four fifths of them seen once, and the ten largest clones take 6.9%. The CDR3 covers 14 residues. With 5 bases removed from V and 0 bases from J, the gap between germline ends came to 11 bases. Germline V CDR1 and CDR2: SQVTM, ANQGSEA. Sequencing was performed on peripheral blood. The chain carries TRBV29-1 and TRBJ1-5; D not resolved. The TCR was taken from a man aged 55 to 70 with acute or convalescent COVID-19. The CDR3 region has the DNA TGCAGCGTTTTGGTAGAGCATAGCAATCAGCCCCAGCATTTT. Its translation: CSVLVEHSNQPQHF.